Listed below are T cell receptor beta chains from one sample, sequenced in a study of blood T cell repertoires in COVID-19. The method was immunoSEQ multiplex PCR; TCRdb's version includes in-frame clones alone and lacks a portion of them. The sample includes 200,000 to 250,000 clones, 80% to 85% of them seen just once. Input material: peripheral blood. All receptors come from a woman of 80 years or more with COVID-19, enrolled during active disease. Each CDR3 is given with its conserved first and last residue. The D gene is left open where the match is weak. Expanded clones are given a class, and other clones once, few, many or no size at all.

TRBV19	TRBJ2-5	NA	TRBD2	TGTGCCAGTAGTATAGGGGCTAGCGGGATCACCGAGACCCAGTACTTC	CASSIGASGITETQYF
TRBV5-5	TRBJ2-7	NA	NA	TGTGCCAGCAGCTTGGCCGCGGGCTCCTACGAGCAGTACTTC	CASSLAAGSYEQYF
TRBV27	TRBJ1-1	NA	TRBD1	TGTGCCAGCAGCAGCCCAGGGGGTCGGAGGACTGAAGCTTTCTTT	CASSSPGGRRTEAFF
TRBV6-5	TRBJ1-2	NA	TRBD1	TGTGCCAGCAGGGTTGCCCCGACAGGGATCTATGGCTACACCTTC	CASRVAPTGIYGYTF
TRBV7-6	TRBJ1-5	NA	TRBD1	TGTGCCAAGTCCAACTGCCTGTTACAGGGGAAGGTCTTCAGAGGCAATCAGCCCCAGCATTTT	CAKSNCLLQGKVFRGNQPQHF
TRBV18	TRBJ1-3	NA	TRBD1	TGTGCCAGCTCACCGGGACAGGGGTATGGAAACACCATATATTTT	CASSPGQGYGNTIYF
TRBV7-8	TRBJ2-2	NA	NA	TGTGCCAGCAGCTTAGCGCAGGACGGGGAGCTGTTTTTT	CASSLAQDGELFF
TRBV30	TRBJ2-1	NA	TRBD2	TGTGCCCCGGGGCCACTAGCGGGAGGGCCGGGAAATGAGCAGTTCTTC	CAPGPLAGGPGNEQFF
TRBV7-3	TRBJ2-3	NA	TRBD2	TGTGCCAGCAGCTCCCCACTAGCGGGGAGCACAGATACGCAGTATTTT	CASSSPLAGSTDTQYF
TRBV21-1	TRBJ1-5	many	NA	TGTGCCAGCACACTGGTCAGGCTCCAGCATTTT	CASTLVRLQHF
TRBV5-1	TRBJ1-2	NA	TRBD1	TGCGCCAGCAGCTGGGATCAGGGGGCTAACTATGGCTACACCTTC	CASSWDQGANYGYTF
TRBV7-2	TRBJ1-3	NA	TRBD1	TGTGCCAGCAGCCCGCTGACAGGGCTCAGAAACACCATATATTTT	CASSPLTGLRNTIYF
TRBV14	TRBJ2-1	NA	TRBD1	TGTGCCAGCAGTCGCCGACAGGGCCCCCCCTACAATGAGCAGTTCTTC	CASSRRQGPPYNEQFF
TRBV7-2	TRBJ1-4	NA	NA	TGTGCCAGCAGCCAGGATCGGGAAAAACTGTTTTTT	CASSQDREKLFF
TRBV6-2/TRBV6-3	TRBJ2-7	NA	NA	TGTGCCAGCAGTTACTCGACTGGCGAGCAGTACTTC	CASSYSTGEQYF
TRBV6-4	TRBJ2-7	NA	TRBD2	TGTGCCAGCAGTGTCGGGGGAGGGAGCTCCTACGAGCAGTACTTC	CASSVGGGSSYEQYF
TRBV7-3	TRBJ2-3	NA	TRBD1	TGTGCCAGCAGCTTGGGACAGGGAATAGATACGCAGTATTTT	CASSLGQGIDTQYF
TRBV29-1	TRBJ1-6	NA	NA	TGCAGCTGCCGTTGCAGGCGGGCGTCCTATAATTCACCCCTCCACTTT	CSCRCRRASYNSPLHF
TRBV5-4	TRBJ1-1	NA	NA	TGTGCCAGCACCCAGGGGTTTCAGAACACTGAAGCTTTCTTT	CASTQGFQNTEAFF
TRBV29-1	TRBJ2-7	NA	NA	TGCAGCGTTGGACGGGGCTACGAGCAGTACTTC	CSVGRGYEQYF
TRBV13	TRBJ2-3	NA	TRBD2	TGTGCCAGCTCCGGACTAAAGCGGGGATCAGATACGCAGTATTTT	CASSGLKRGSDTQYF
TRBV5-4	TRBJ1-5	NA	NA	TGTGCCAGCAGCTCACAGGGAACCGAACAGCCCCAGCATTTT	CASSSQGTEQPQHF